This T cell receptor (beta chain) was recovered during a study of T cell responses to AZD1222 COVID-19 vaccine. Study-wide points: Clonal diversity was possibly underestimated; the donors were predominantly white British and more often female.

About this clone itself: No antigen is known for it.

Trimming cost V 0 bases and J 4 bases, with 13 bases left between them. This CDR3 contains 16 residues. CDR1 and CDR2 (germline): LGHNA, YNFKEQ. The data were produced by immunoSEQ multiplex PCR, yet TCRdb's version contains in-frame clones alone and is incomplete. The sample includes some 100,000 clones, approximately 90% of them seen just once. The TCR sequence derives from an adult in good health. Sample: peripheral blood, taken on day 0 of AZD1222 vaccination. This chain uses TRBV4-2 with TRBJ1-5; D is uncertain. CDR3 DNA: TGTGCCAGCAGCCAAGAGCCGTCGGCTCCTAATCAGCCCCAGCATTTT. It codes for CASSQEPSAPNQPQHF.